A selection of T cell receptor beta chains follows, all from one sample in a study of T cells in localized non-small cell lung cancer. Data came from immunoSEQ multiplex PCR; TCRdb stores just in-frame clones and leaves some out. The sample shows about 3,000 clones, roughly 25% of them seen only once. This sample comprised lung tumor tissue, obtained before any cancer treatment. The receptor source for this set is a man between 40 and 70 years old with stage I lung adenocarcinoma. CDR3s include the opening cysteine and the closing phenylalanine or tryptophan. Fields, in order: CDR3 protein, CDR3 DNA, clone size, J gene, D gene, V gene. A D gene is named only where the DNA matches it firmly. Some rows have no size entry. The others give once, few or many, or a class for an expanded clone.

cdr3_aa: CASSEFREVRDTQYF; cdr3_nt: TGTGCCAGCAGTGAATTCAGGGAAGTGAGAGATACGCAGTATTTT; clone_size: few; j_call: TRBJ2-3; d_call: NA; v_call: TRBV2
cdr3_aa: CSVERGPYTEAFF; cdr3_nt: TGCAGCGTTGAAAGGGGCCCCTACACTGAAGCTTTCTTT; clone_size: NA; j_call: TRBJ1-1; d_call: NA; v_call: TRBV29-1
cdr3_aa: CAWSDRGYTQYF; cdr3_nt: TGTGCCTGGAGCGACAGGGGGTATACGCAGTATTTT; clone_size: few; j_call: TRBJ2-3; d_call: TRBD1; v_call: TRBV30
cdr3_aa: CASSQVPPGTHSGANVLTF; cdr3_nt: TGCGCCAGCAGCCAAGTTCCCCCCGGGACTCACTCTGGGGCCAACGTCCTGACTTTC; clone_size: few; j_call: TRBJ2-6; d_call: NA; v_call: TRBV1
cdr3_aa: CASSLGPSYEQYF; cdr3_nt: TGTGCCAGCAGCTTAGGCCCTTCCTACGAGCAGTACTTC; clone_size: NA; j_call: TRBJ2-7; d_call: NA; v_call: TRBV7-4
cdr3_aa: CASTLYPDSFIQETQYF; cdr3_nt: TGTGCCAGTACCCTCTACCCGGACAGCTTTATTCAAGAGACCCAGTACTTC; clone_size: few; j_call: TRBJ2-5; d_call: NA; v_call: TRBV6-8
cdr3_aa: CASSYLTGAPDNEQFF; cdr3_nt: TGTGCCAGCAGTTACCTCACAGGGGCGCCCGATAATGAGCAGTTCTTC; clone_size: few; j_call: TRBJ2-1; d_call: TRBD1; v_call: TRBV6-8
cdr3_aa: CASSPTGTGGKLFF; cdr3_nt: TGTGCCAGCAGCCCCACCGGGACAGGGGGCAAGCTGTTTTTT; clone_size: NA; j_call: TRBJ2-2; d_call: TRBD1; v_call: TRBV28
cdr3_aa: CASRISYEQYF; cdr3_nt: TGTGCCAGCAGGATATCCTACGAGCAGTACTTC; clone_size: medium-sized; j_call: TRBJ2-7; d_call: NA; v_call: TRBV6-7
cdr3_aa: CASRMTSGSVTGELFF; cdr3_nt: TGTGCCAGCAGGATGACTAGCGGGAGTGTCACCGGGGAGCTGTTTTTT; clone_size: few; j_call: TRBJ2-2; d_call: TRBD2; v_call: TRBV9
cdr3_aa: CAWSDRAADTQYF; cdr3_nt: TGTGCCTGGAGTGACAGGGCTGCAGATACGCAGTATTTT; clone_size: NA; j_call: TRBJ2-3; d_call: NA; v_call: TRBV30
cdr3_aa: CASSPGTAGNTIYF; cdr3_nt: TGTGCCAGCAGCCCAGGGACAGCCGGAAACACCATATATTTT; clone_size: few; j_call: TRBJ1-3; d_call: TRBD1; v_call: TRBV14
cdr3_aa: CASSSGYSYEQYF; cdr3_nt: TGTGCCAGCAGTTCCGGCTACTCCTACGAGCAGTACTTC; clone_size: NA; j_call: TRBJ2-7; d_call: NA; v_call: TRBV6-8
cdr3_aa: CASSIVLAGARETQYF; cdr3_nt: TGTGCCAGTAGTATAGTCCTAGCGGGAGCGCGTGAGACCCAGTACTTC; clone_size: NA; j_call: TRBJ2-5; d_call: TRBD2; v_call: TRBV19
cdr3_aa: CASSTTALAGNTGELFF; cdr3_nt: TGCGCCAGCAGCACCACGGCACTAGCGGGCAACACCGGGGAGCTGTTTTTT; clone_size: NA; j_call: TRBJ2-2; d_call: TRBD2; v_call: TRBV5-1
cdr3_aa: CASSEAYSRETQYF; cdr3_nt: TGTGCCAGCAGTGAGGCGTACAGCAGAGAGACCCAGTACTTC; clone_size: NA; j_call: TRBJ2-5; d_call: NA; v_call: TRBV6-8
cdr3_aa: CASSWAGEATGELFF; cdr3_nt: TGTGCCAGTAGTTGGGCGGGAGAAGCAACCGGGGAGCTGTTTTTT; clone_size: NA; j_call: TRBJ2-2; d_call: TRBD2; v_call: TRBV19
cdr3_aa: CASSLGQGTHGQPQHF; cdr3_nt: TGTGCCAGCAGCTTGGGGCAGGGGACCCATGGGCAGCCCCAGCATTTT; clone_size: medium-sized; j_call: TRBJ1-5; d_call: NA; v_call: TRBV11-3
cdr3_aa: CAWSELYSNQPQHF; cdr3_nt: TGTGCCTGGAGTGAGCTTTATAGCAATCAGCCCCAGCATTTT; clone_size: few; j_call: TRBJ1-5; d_call: NA; v_call: TRBV30
cdr3_aa: CAWSGSGRDTGELFF; cdr3_nt: TGTGCCTGGAGTGGTAGCGGGAGGGACACCGGGGAGCTGTTTTTT; clone_size: NA; j_call: TRBJ2-2; d_call: TRBD2; v_call: TRBV30
cdr3_aa: CASSLEAGQGTEQYF; cdr3_nt: TGTGCCAGCAGCTTGGAAGCTGGACAGGGGACCGAGCAGTACTTC; clone_size: hyperexpanded; j_call: TRBJ2-7; d_call: TRBD1; v_call: TRBV11-3
cdr3_aa: CASSSAGGRDEQFF; cdr3_nt: TGTGCCAGCAGTTCAGCGGGAGGGAGAGATGAGCAGTTCTTC; clone_size: NA; j_call: TRBJ2-1; d_call: TRBD2; v_call: TRBV6-8
cdr3_aa: CASSLDGTENTEAFF; cdr3_nt: TGTGCCAGCAGCTTAGATGGGACAGAGAACACTGAAGCTTTCTTT; clone_size: few; j_call: TRBJ1-1; d_call: TRBD1; v_call: TRBV11-3
cdr3_aa: CASRVRVPNGYTF; cdr3_nt: TGTGCCAGCAGGGTGCGGGTACCTAATGGCTACACCTTC; clone_size: NA; j_call: TRBJ1-2; d_call: NA; v_call: TRBV6-8
cdr3_aa: CASSYPGHSNQPQHF; cdr3_nt: TGTGCCAGCAGTTACCCCGGACATAGCAATCAGCCCCAGCATTTT; clone_size: many; j_call: TRBJ1-5; d_call: NA; v_call: TRBV6-8
cdr3_aa: CASSHHPRGYNEKLFF; cdr3_nt: TGCGCCAGCAGCCACCACCCTAGGGGGTATAATGAAAAACTGTTTTTT; clone_size: NA; j_call: TRBJ1-4; d_call: NA; v_call: TRBV4-1
cdr3_aa: CASMYSLNYGYTF; cdr3_nt: TGTGCCAGCATGTACAGCCTAAACTATGGCTACACCTTC; clone_size: few; j_call: TRBJ1-2; d_call: NA; v_call: TRBV28
cdr3_aa: CASSHGQPSTDTQYF; cdr3_nt: TGTGCCAGCAGCCATGGACAGCCTAGCACAGATACGCAGTATTTT; clone_size: medium-sized; j_call: TRBJ2-3; d_call: NA; v_call: TRBV11-3
cdr3_aa: CASSPNIRLAGTYNEQFF; cdr3_nt: TGCGCCAGCAGTCCAAATATAAGACTAGCGGGCACATACAATGAGCAGTTCTTC; clone_size: few; j_call: TRBJ2-1; d_call: TRBD2; v_call: TRBV5-1
cdr3_aa: CASSLELTGLETQYF; cdr3_nt: TGTGCCAGCAGCTTAGAGCTGACAGGGTTAGAGACCCAGTACTTC; clone_size: NA; j_call: TRBJ2-5; d_call: TRBD1; v_call: TRBV11-3
cdr3_aa: CASSQQGLITDTQYF; cdr3_nt: TGTGCCAGCTCCCAACAGGGACTGATCACAGATACGCAGTATTTT; clone_size: NA; j_call: TRBJ2-3; d_call: NA; v_call: TRBV18
cdr3_aa: CAISTGQPNEKLFF; cdr3_nt: TGTGCCATCTCTACGGGACAACCTAATGAAAAACTGTTTTTT; clone_size: medium-sized; j_call: TRBJ1-4; d_call: NA; v_call: TRBV6-8
cdr3_aa: CASSPRLATGELFF; cdr3_nt: TGTGCCAGCAGCCCAAGACTAGCCACCGGGGAGCTGTTTTTT; clone_size: NA; j_call: TRBJ2-2; d_call: TRBD2; v_call: TRBV14
cdr3_aa: CASSLGPQGGRSGNTIYF; cdr3_nt: TGTGCCAGCAGTTTAGGTCCCCAGGGCGGCCGCTCTGGAAACACCATATATTTT; clone_size: NA; j_call: TRBJ1-3; d_call: NA; v_call: TRBV28
cdr3_aa: CASSRIQNTGELFF; cdr3_nt: TGTGCCAGCAGTAGAATACAAAACACCGGGGAGCTGTTTTTT; clone_size: medium-sized; j_call: TRBJ2-2; d_call: NA; v_call: TRBV9
cdr3_aa: CASSSQQGSNTEAFF; cdr3_nt: TGTGCCAGCTCATCACAACAGGGTTCGAACACTGAAGCTTTCTTT; clone_size: few; j_call: TRBJ1-1; d_call: NA; v_call: TRBV18
cdr3_aa: CASSLRTGYNNEQFF; cdr3_nt: TGTGCCAGCAGCTTACGGACAGGATACAACAATGAGCAGTTCTTC; clone_size: few; j_call: TRBJ2-1; d_call: TRBD1; v_call: TRBV11-3
cdr3_aa: CASSSDPWEQFF; cdr3_nt: TGTGCCAGCAGCTCGGACCCGTGGGAGCAGTTCTTC; clone_size: few; j_call: TRBJ2-1; d_call: NA; v_call: TRBV9
cdr3_aa: CASSGGTGSNQPQHF; cdr3_nt: TGTGCCAGCAGTGGGGGGACAGGTAGCAATCAGCCCCAGCATTTT; clone_size: few; j_call: TRBJ1-5; d_call: TRBD1; v_call: TRBV6-8
cdr3_aa: CASSYSGSVETQYF; cdr3_nt: TGTGCCAGCAGTTACAGCGGGAGTGTCGAGACCCAGTACTTC; clone_size: medium-sized; j_call: TRBJ2-5; d_call: TRBD2; v_call: TRBV6-8
cdr3_aa: CATSSDGGADQPQHF; cdr3_nt: TGTGCCACCAGCTCCGACGGCGGAGCGGATCAGCCCCAGCATTTT; clone_size: few; j_call: TRBJ1-5; d_call: NA; v_call: TRBV15
cdr3_aa: CASSLAGATTDTQYF; cdr3_nt: TGCGCCAGCAGCTTGGCGGGGGCAACGACAGATACGCAGTATTTT; clone_size: NA; j_call: TRBJ2-3; d_call: NA; v_call: TRBV5-1
cdr3_aa: CASSQGRGPFTDTQYF; cdr3_nt: TGTGCCAGCAGCCAAGGCCGGGGGCCTTTCACAGATACGCAGTATTTT; clone_size: NA; j_call: TRBJ2-3; d_call: NA; v_call: TRBV14